This entry concerns a single T cell receptor beta chain. The data stem from a study of blood T cell repertoires in COVID-19. Study in general: Material from acute and convalescent COVID-19 was sourced from the United States, Italy and Spain.

Clones were sequenced by immunoSEQ multiplex PCR, and TCRdb holds only the in-frame ones, with some missing. Of approximately 230,000 clones in the sample, approximately 86% were seen once. The trim removed 6 bases at V and 7 bases at J, leaving 9 bases unmatched. This CDR3 has 15 residues. Germline lookup yields CDR1 SNHLY and CDR2 FYNNEI. The chain carries TRBV2 and TRBJ2-1, with TRBD1 matching over 10 bases. The receptor was isolated from a man aged 80 or over with acute or convalescent COVID-19. The specimen sequenced was peripheral blood. This CDR3 reads CASSEDRGSFNEQFF. Here the CDR3 DNA reads TGTGCCAGCAGCGAGGACAGGGGGTCGTTTAATGAGCAGTTCTTC.